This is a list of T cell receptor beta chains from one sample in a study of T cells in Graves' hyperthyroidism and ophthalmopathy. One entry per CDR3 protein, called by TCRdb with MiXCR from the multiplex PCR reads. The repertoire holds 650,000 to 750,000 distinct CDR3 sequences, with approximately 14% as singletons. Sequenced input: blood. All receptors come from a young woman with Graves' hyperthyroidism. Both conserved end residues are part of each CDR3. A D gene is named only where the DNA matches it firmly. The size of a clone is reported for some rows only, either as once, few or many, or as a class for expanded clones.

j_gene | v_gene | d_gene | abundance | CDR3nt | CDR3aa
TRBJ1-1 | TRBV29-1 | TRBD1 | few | TGCAGCGTCGATCAGGGGGGGTGGACTGAAGCTTTCTTT | CSVDQGGWTEAFF
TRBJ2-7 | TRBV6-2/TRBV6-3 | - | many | TGTGCCAGCAGTTCCCTCGACTTGGACGAGCAGTACTTC | CASSSLDLDEQYF
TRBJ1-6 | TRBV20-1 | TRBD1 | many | TGCAGTGCTAGAGAAGACAGGGAGTCACCCCTCCACTTT | CSAREDRESPLHF
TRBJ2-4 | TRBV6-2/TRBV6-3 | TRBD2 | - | TGTGCCAGCACCCCCGGAGGGACTACGGCCAAAAACATTCAGTACTTC | CASTPGGTTAKNIQYF
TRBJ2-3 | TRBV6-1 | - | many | TGTGCCAGCAGTGTCCGGGGCGTCGGCACAGATACGCAGTATTTT | CASSVRGVGTDTQYF
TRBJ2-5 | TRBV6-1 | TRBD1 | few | TGTGCCAGCAGCCTCCGGGGTGCCGGGACAGGGGGCGTGGGGACCCAGTACTTC | CASSLRGAGTGGVGTQYF
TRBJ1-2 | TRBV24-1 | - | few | TGTGCCACCAGTGATGGACAGAACTATGGCTACACCTTC | CATSDGQNYGYTF
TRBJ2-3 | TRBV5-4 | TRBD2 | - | TGTGCCAGCAGGCCGGGACTAGCGGGAGGCACATCAGATACGCAGTATTTT | CASRPGLAGGTSDTQYF
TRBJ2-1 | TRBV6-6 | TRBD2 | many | TGTGCCAGCAGTTACGACGGTAGCGGGAGGGTATACAATGAGCAGTTCTTC | CASSYDGSGRVYNEQFF
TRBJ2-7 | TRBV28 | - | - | TGTGCCAGCAGTACCAGGACAGATTTAGGGGAGCAGTACTTC | CASSTRTDLGEQYF
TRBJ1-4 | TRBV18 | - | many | TGTGCCAGCTCACAAGGGAATGAAAAACTGTTTTTT | CASSQGNEKLFF
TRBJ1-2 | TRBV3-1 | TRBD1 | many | TGTGCCAGCGGACGGACAGGGGGCGCGAGAACCTATGGCTACACCTTC | CASGRTGGARTYGYTF
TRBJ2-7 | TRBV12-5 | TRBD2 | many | TGTGCTAGTGCTCCTGAATCCCTTGGGGGGGAAGGCGAGCAGTACTTC | CASAPESLGGEGEQYF
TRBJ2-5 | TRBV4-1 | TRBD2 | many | TGCGCCAGCAGCCCACCCCCGGGGCGGGAGGGAAAAGAGACCCAGTACTTC | CASSPPPGREGKETQYF
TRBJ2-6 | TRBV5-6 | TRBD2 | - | TGTGCCAGCAGCTTGGTAGCGGGAGGGGCTGGGGCCAACGTCCTGACTTTC | CASSLVAGGAGANVLTF
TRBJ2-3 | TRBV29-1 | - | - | TGCAGCGAAACACAGGGTACAGATACGCAGTATTTT | CSETQGTDTQYF
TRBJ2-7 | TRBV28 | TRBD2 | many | TGTGCCAGCAGCAAATTACTAGCGGGAGTCAACGAGCAGTACTTC | CASSKLLAGVNEQYF
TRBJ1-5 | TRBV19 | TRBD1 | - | TGTGCCAGTAGCCACAACTCCAAGGACAGGGTAAATCAGCCCCAGCATTTT | CASSHNSKDRVNQPQHF
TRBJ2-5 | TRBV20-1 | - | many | TGCAGTGCTACCAAATCCCAGGGACACCAAGAGACCCAGTACTTC | CSATKSQGHQETQYF
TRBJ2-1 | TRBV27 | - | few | TGTGCCAGCACCTCCCGGACTAACTCCTACAATGAGCAGTTCTTC | CASTSRTNSYNEQFF
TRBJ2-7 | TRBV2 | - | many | TGTGCCAGCAGTGAGAGGGGGCAGTACTTC | CASSERGQYF
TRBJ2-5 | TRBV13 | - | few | TGTGCCAGCAGCCCCCCGGGGTGGGGAGAGACCCAGTACTTC | CASSPPGWGETQYF
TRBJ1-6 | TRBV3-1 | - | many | TGTGCCAGCAGCTCTCAGGAGTACGTTAATTCACCCCTCCACTTT | CASSSQEYVNSPLHF
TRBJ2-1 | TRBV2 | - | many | TGTGCCAGCAGCCCTACGGGATACTCCTACAATGAGCAGTTCTTC | CASSPTGYSYNEQFF
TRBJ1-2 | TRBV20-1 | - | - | TGCAGTGCTAGAGATCAAAGGACTCCCCTCTATGGCTACACCTTC | CSARDQRTPLYGYTF
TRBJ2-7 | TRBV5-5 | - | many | TGTGCCAGCAGCTTGAGGGACCTCTCCTACGAGCAGTACTTC | CASSLRDLSYEQYF
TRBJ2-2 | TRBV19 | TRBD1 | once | TGTGCCAGTAAGGAAGACCGGGACAGATACACCGGGGAGCTGTTTTTT | CASKEDRDRYTGELFF
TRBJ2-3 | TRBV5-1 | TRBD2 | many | TGCGCCAGCAGTTGGGGACTAGGACGGGGTACAGATACGCAGTATTTT | CASSWGLGRGTDTQYF
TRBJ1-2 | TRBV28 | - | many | TGTGCCAGCAGTTTAAGGGGTGTGAGTATCTATGGCTACACCTTC | CASSLRGVSIYGYTF
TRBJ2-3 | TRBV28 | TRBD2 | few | TGTGCCAGCACCCCTAGACCCCTTCGACTAGCGGGAGATACGCAGTATTTT | CASTPRPLRLAGDTQYF
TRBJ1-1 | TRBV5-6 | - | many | TGTGCCAGCAGCCCGGGATGGAGCCCTTTCACTGAAGCTTTCTTT | CASSPGWSPFTEAFF
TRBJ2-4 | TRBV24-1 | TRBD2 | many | TGTGCCACCAGTGATTCACTGCGGGAGACAAACATTCAGTACTTC | CATSDSLRETNIQYF
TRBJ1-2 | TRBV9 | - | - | TGTGCCAGCAGCGTCAATAGCGGAGATGGCTACACCTTC | CASSVNSGDGYTF
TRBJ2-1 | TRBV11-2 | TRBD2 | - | TGTGCCAGCAGTTTATCGACTAGCGGGAGCGATGATGAGCAGTTCTTC | CASSLSTSGSDDEQFF
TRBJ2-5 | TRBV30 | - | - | TGTGCCTGGAGCCTGTTAGACAGACAAGAGACCCAGTACTTC | CAWSLLDRQETQYF
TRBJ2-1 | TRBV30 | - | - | TGTGCCTGGAATCTCTACAATGAGCAGTTCTTC | CAWNLYNEQFF
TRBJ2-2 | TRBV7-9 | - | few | TGCGCTACGAAGACACCCGGGGGCCCATTGACCGGGGAGCTGTTTTTT | CATKTPGGPLTGELFF
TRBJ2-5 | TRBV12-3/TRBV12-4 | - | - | TGTGCCAGCAGTCGCGCGAGGACCCAGTACTTC | CASSRARTQYF
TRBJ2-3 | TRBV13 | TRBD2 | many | TGTGCCAGCAGGCGTTTAGCGGGAGGAGATACGCAGTATTTT | CASRRLAGGDTQYF